This passage covers 2 T cell receptor beta chains from one sample sequenced in a study of CD8 T cells in ankylosing spondylitis. Each CDR3 protein gets one entry after TCRdb re-called the 5' RACE reads with MiXCR. Of 85,000 to 100,000 distinct CDR3 sequences listed, roughly 10% are singletons. Sequencing input: blood, either unsorted or a sorted T cell fraction (not recorded which). All receptors derive from a male donor with ankylosing spondylitis or in good health (not recorded which).

The J gene is TRBJ2-3, the V gene TRBV3-1, with 9 bases matching TRBD2. Trimming at V came to 4 bases and at J to 10 bases, leaving 15 bases not matched to a gene. Germline V CDR1 and CDR2: LGHDT, YNNKEL (reference sequence). This CDR3 is built from 16 residues. In DNA form, the CDR3 reads TGTGCCAGCAGCCTAAGGGTAGCGGGGGCCCCGTCGGCGCAGTATTTT. Encoded protein: CASSLRVAGAPSAQYF.

This clonotype was seen ten or more times. J is TRBJ2-7 and V is TRBV28, with 12 bases identical to TRBD2. Germline V gene data show CDR1 as MDHEN and CDR2 as SYDVKM. This CDR3 has 16 residues. V lost 3 bases to trimming and J lost 1 base; unmatched junction nucleotides: 4. The CDR3 nucleotides are TGTGCCAGCAGTTTCTTACTAGCGGGGGGATCCTACGAGCAGTACTTC. Its translation: CASSFLLAGGSYEQYF.